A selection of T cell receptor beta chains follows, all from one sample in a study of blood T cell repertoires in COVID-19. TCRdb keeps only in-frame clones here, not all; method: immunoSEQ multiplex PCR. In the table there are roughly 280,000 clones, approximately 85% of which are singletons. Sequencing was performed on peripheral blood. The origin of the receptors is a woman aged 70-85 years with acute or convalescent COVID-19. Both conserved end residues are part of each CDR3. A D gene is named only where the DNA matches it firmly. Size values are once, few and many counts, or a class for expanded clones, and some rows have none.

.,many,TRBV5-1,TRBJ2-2,CASLRQPNTGELFF,TGCGCCAGCTTGAGACAGCCAAACACCGGGGAGCTGTTTTTT
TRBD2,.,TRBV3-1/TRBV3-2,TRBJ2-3,CASSRVAGGTDTQYF,TGTGCCAGCAGCCGGGTAGCGGGGGGCACAGATACGCAGTATTTT
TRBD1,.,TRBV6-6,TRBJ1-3,CASSPEGQGGRNTIYF,TGTGCCAGCAGTCCCGAGGGACAGGGAGGAAGAAACACCATATATTTT
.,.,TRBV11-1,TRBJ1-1,CASSPLSRLSVAFF,TGTGCCAGCAGCCCACTTTCGCGGCTTTCCGTAGCTTTCTTT
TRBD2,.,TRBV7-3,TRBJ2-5,CASSLTRLAGASETQYF,TGTGCCAGCAGCTTAACGCGCCTAGCGGGGGCCTCAGAGACCCAGTACTTC
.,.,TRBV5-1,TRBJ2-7,CASSLVGGYEQYF,TGCGCCAGCAGCTTAGTGGGGGGCTACGAGCAGTACTTC
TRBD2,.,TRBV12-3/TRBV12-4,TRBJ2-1,CATTLKRGEQFF,TGTGCCACGACGTTAAAGCGGGGGGAGCAGTTCTTC
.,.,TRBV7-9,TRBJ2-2,CASSLWGPSVGELFF,TGTGCCAGCAGCTTATGGGGGCCCTCGGTGGGGGAGCTGTTTTTT
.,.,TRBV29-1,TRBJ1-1,CSVVRGLAFF,TGCAGCGTTGTCCGAGGATTAGCTTTCTTT
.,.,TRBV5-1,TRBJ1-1,CASSLGRGPTEAFF,TGCGCCAGCAGCTTGGGTAGGGGTCCCACTGAAGCTTTCTTT
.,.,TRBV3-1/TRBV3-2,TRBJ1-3,CASSPPGLFSGNTIYF,TGTGCCAGCAGCCCTCCCGGACTTTTCTCTGGAAACACCATATATTTT
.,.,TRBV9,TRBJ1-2,CASSVGPGKQYGYTF,TGTGCCAGCAGCGTAGGTCCAGGGAAGCAATATGGCTACACCTTC
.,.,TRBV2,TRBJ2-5,CASMWRSSETQYF,TGTGCCAGCATGTGGCGGAGCAGTGAGACCCAGTACTTC
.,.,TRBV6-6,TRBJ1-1,CASSRIQGSNTEAFF,TGTGCCAGCAGTAGAATACAGGGTTCCAATACTGAAGCTTTCTTT
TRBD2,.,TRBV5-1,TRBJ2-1,CASSLMASGENEQFF,TGCGCCAGCAGCTTGATGGCTAGCGGGGAGAATGAGCAGTTCTTC
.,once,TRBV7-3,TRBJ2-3,CASSLTSPPGTQYF,TGTGCCAGCAGCTTAACGAGCCCCCCAGGGACGCAGTATTTT
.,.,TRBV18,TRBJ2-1,CASSPQEGLNYNEQFF,TGTGCCAGCTCACCTCAGGAGGGACTCAACTACAATGAGCAGTTCTTC
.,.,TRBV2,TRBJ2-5,CASSRWGGPEETQYF,TGTGCCAGCAGTCGTTGGGGGGGCCCGGAGGAGACCCAGTACTTC
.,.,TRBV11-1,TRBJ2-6,CASRSSRSGANVLTF,TGTGCCAGCAGGTCGTCGAGGTCTGGGGCCAACGTCCTGACTTTC
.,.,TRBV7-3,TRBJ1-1,CASSPQGPENTEAFF,TGTGCCAGCAGCCCTCAGGGGCCAGAAAACACTGAAGCTTTCTTT
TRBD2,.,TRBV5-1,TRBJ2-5,CASSLGAGVGETQYF,TGCGCCAGCAGCTTGGGTGCGGGGGTTGGAGAGACCCAGTACTTC
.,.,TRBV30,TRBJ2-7,CAWVAVSSYEQYF,TGTGCCTGGGTAGCGGTGAGCTCCTACGAGCAGTACTTC
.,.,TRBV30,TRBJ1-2,CAWSPGRDGYTF,TGTGCCTGGAGTCCAGGGAGGGATGGCTACACCTTC
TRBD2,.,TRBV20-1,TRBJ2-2,CSAGGGEASGELFF,TGCAGTGCTGGTGGGGGGGAAGCGAGCGGGGAGCTGTTTTTT
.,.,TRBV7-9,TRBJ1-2,CASSLAAQGSGYTF,TGTGCCAGCAGCTTAGCAGCGCAGGGCTCTGGCTACACCTTC
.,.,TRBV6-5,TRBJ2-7,CASAESRAYEQYF,TGTGCCAGCGCCGAGTCGAGGGCCTACGAGCAGTACTTC
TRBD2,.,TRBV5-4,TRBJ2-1,CASKQAGLEYNEQFF,TGTGCCAGCAAACAGGCGGGACTAGAATACAATGAGCAGTTCTTC
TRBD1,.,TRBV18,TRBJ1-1,CASSPEQGRNTEAFF,TGTGCCAGCTCACCCGAACAGGGGAGGAACACTGAAGCTTTCTTT
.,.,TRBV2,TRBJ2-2,CASSPGTTNTGELFF,TGTGCCAGCAGTCCCGGGACAACGAACACCGGGGAGCTGTTTTTT
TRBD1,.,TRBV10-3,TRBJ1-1,CAISAGQGAMNTEAFF,TGTGCCATCAGTGCGGGACAGGGGGCTATGAACACTGAAGCTTTCTTT
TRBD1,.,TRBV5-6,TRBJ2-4,CASSFQGALGNIQYF,TGTGCCAGCAGCTTCCAGGGGGCGCTTGGGAACATTCAGTACTTC
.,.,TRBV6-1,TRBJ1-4,CASSEEGQGIRKLFF,TGTGCCAGCAGTGAAGAAGGGCAGGGAATTCGGAAACTGTTTTTT
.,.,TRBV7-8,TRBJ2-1,CASSENPPGSNNEQFF,TGTGCCAGCAGCGAAAACCCACCGGGGTCGAACAATGAGCAGTTCTTC
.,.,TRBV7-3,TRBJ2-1,CASSFLPTPQTEQFF,TGTGCCAGCAGCTTCCTTCCGACCCCTCAGACAGAGCAGTTCTTC
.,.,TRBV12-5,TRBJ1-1,CASGPIEAYEAFF,TGTGCTAGTGGCCCAATAGAAGCGTATGAAGCTTTCTTT
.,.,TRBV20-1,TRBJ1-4,CSAQQNEKLFF,TGCAGTGCCCAACAAAATGAAAAACTGTTTTTT
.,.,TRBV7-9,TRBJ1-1,CASSRPGGKNTEAFF,TGTGCCAGCAGTCGGCCGGGCGGGAAAAACACTGAAGCTTTCTTT
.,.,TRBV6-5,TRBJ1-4,CASTGEGKLFF,TGTGCCAGCACAGGGGAGGGAAAACTGTTTTTT
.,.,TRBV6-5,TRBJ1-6,CAARTQEGGDSPLHF,TGTGCCGCGCGTACCCAGGAGGGGGGGGATTCACCCCTCCACTTT
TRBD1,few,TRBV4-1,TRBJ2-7,CASSQAGHRGRHEQYF,TGCGCCAGCAGCCAAGCAGGCCACAGGGGGAGGCACGAGCAGTACTTC
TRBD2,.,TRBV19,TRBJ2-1,CASSIGAGSSYNEQFF,TGTGCCAGTAGTATTGGAGCGGGGAGCTCCTACAATGAGCAGTTCTTC
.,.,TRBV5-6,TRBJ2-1,CASSLPGAYNEQFF,TGTGCCAGCAGCTTACCGGGAGCGTACAATGAGCAGTTCTTC
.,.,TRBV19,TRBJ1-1,CASSILGDNTEAFF,TGTGCCAGTAGTATTTTGGGAGATAACACTGAAGCTTTCTTT
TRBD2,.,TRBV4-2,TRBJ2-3,CASSQDSGGGWYF,TGTGCCAGCAGCCAAGATAGCGGGGGGGGATGGTATTTT
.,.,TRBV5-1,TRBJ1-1,CASRGGLNTEAFF,TGCGCCAGCAGGGGGGGGCTGAACACTGAAGCTTTCTTT
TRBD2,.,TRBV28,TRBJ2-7,CASRRAGTFSYEQYF,TGTGCCAGCAGACGAGCGGGGACCTTCTCCTACGAGCAGTACTTC
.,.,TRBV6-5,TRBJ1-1,CASSYYGEAFF,TGTGCCAGCAGTTACTACGGTGAAGCTTTCTTT
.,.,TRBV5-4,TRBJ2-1,CASSSPRGAGAPREFF,TGTGCCAGCAGCTCCCCTCGGGGGGCGGGGGCCCCCCGGGAGTTCTTC
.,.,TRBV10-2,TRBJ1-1,CASSEPNRAEAFF,TGCGCCAGCAGTGAGCCAAACAGGGCTGAAGCTTTCTTT
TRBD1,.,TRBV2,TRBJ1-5,CASTLDRGSNQPQHF,TGTGCCAGCACGTTGGACAGGGGGAGCAATCAGCCCCAGCATTTT
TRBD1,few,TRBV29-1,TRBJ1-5,CSVGQGASQPQHF,TGCAGCGTCGGACAGGGGGCTTCTCAGCCCCAGCATTTT
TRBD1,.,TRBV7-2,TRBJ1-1,CASSHQGGNTEAFF,TGTGCCAGCAGCCACCAGGGGGGGAACACTGAAGCTTTCTTT
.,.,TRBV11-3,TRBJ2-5,CASSSGFAGETQYF,TGTGCCAGCAGTTCGGGCTTTGCGGGAGAGACCCAGTACTTC
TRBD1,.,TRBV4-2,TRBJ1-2,CASSQYTGVNYGYTF,TGTGCCAGCAGCCAATATACAGGGGTTAACTATGGCTACACCTTC